This entry lists 13 T cell receptor beta chains sequenced from one sample in a study of spatial heterogeneity in lung cancer (dated by TCRdb to the late 2010s). The method behind the library was 5' RACE. The data were produced on a NextSeq 500. The public reads were run again by TCRdb, first through fastp at Q25 and then through MiXCR, and only productive beta chains were kept. CDR3 protein duplicates are merged, each entry listing the most common genes and DNA. The sample table holds approximately 44,000 distinct CDR3 sequences, of which roughly an eighth were seen once. The ten largest clones take up 50% to 60% of the sample. The meaning of the sample's time point label: sample taken at primary tumor resection. The sequencing used PBMCs, collected at surgery. These TCRs come from a male donor with early-stage non-small cell lung cancer.

This chain connects TRBV20-1 to TRBJ2-7, with 7 bases matching TRBD2. This CDR3 region has 14 residues. V lost 1 base, J lost 2 bases, and 5 bases stayed unmatched. Germline lookup yields CDR1 DFQATT and CDR2 SNEGSKA (reference sequence). The CDR3 DNA reads TGCAGTGCTAGAGCCAGCGGGGCTACCTACGAGCAGTACTTC. This encodes CSARASGATYEQYF.

The table lists this clonotype with a few counts. The CDR3 coding sequence is TGTGCCAGCTCACAGGTTAAGGGCAGCCTGATGAACACTGAAGCTTTCTTT. This encodes CASSQVKGSLMNTEAFF. The chain links TRBV13 to TRBJ1-1; TRBD1 might be the D (5 bases). This CDR3 region has 17 residues. Trimming took off 8 bases at V and 0 bases at J, with 22 bases between the two ends. Germline values: CDR1 PRHDT, CDR2 FYEKMQ (reference sequence).

This clonotype has a count of ten or more. The chain uses TRBV25-1 and TRBJ2-7; no clear D. Germline lookup yields CDR1 MGHDK and CDR2 SYGVNS. The CDR3 loop spans 12 amino acids. V gave up 6 bases and J gave up 3 bases, with 9 bases separating them. The CDR3 loop is CASSLDLYEQYF. CDR3 in DNA: TGTGCCAGCAGCCTGGACCTCTACGAGCAGTACTTC.

The chain joins TRBV27 to TRBJ2-1; a weak D match, TRBD2 (7 bases). The CDR3 contains 17 residues. Trimming took off 5 bases at V and 0 bases at J, with 17 bases between the two ends. CDR1 is MNHEY and CDR2 is SMNVEV in the germline V gene (reference sequence). CDR3 residues: CASSPARGAPSYNEQFF. In DNA form, the CDR3 reads TGTGCCAGCAGTCCCGCCCGGGGGGCCCCCTCCTACAATGAGCAGTTCTTC.

The chain links TRBV7-2 to TRBJ2-7; the D gene is possibly TRBD2 (6 bases). Germline V gene data show CDR1 as SGHTA and CDR2 as FQGNSA. Trimming pared 0 bases from V and 2 bases from J, leaving 8 bases between. The CDR3 is 14 residues long. The CDR3 sequence is CASSLAGGPYEQYF. Written as DNA, the CDR3 is TGTGCCAGCAGCTTAGCGGGAGGCCCCTACGAGCAGTACTTC.

This clonotype came up a few times. The gene calls are TRBV7-2 and TRBJ2-7; 9 bases line up with TRBD1. The germline gives CDR1 SGHTA, CDR2 FQGNSA. Unmatched junction bases numbered 4, after V lost 4 bases and J lost 3 bases. The CDR3 runs to 14 residues. The CDR3 DNA is TGTGCCAGCAGCTCGAGACAGGGGGACTACGAGCAGTACTTC. Its protein product is CASSSRQGDYEQYF.

This clonotype was seen repeatedly, ten times or more. V and J are TRBV5-1 and TRBJ1-3, with D perhaps matching TRBD1 (6 bases). The CDR3 sequence is 18 residues long. Trimming took 3 bases from V and 0 from J, leaving 19 bases between them. Germline-derived CDR1 and CDR2 are SGHRS and YFSETQ. The DNA for the CDR3 is TGCGCCAGCAGCTCGCCCAAAGGGCAGGGGTCCTCTGGAAACACCATATATTTT. Its protein product is CASSSPKGQGSSGNTIYF.

This chain joins TRBV20-1 and TRBJ1-5; 7 bases fit TRBD1. Trimming cost V 4 bases and J 1 base; bases outside gene matches: 4. This CDR3 contains 14 residues. Germline assignment: CDR1 DFQATT and CDR2 SNEGSKA (reference sequence). The CDR3 nucleotides are TGCAGTGCTACCGACAGGGAAAGCAATCAGCCCCAGCATTTT. This gives the protein CSATDRESNQPQHF.

This clonotype was found a few times. This chain links TRBV29-1 with TRBJ1-5; D is undetermined. Germline V gene lookup returns CDR1 SQVTM and CDR2 ANQGSEA. The CDR3 has 13 amino acids. V lost 0 bases and J lost 9, with 12 bases in between. The CDR3 DNA is TGCAGCGTTGAAGACCTTCCCGGGAGGCCCCAGCATTTT. Its protein product is CSVEDLPGRPQHF.

This clonotype was recorded a few times. The chain uses TRBV20-1 and TRBJ1-2; the D gene is possibly TRBD1 (6 bases). V gave up 6 bases and J gave up 6 bases, with 17 bases separating them. This CDR3 has 13 residues. Germline CDR1 DFQATT, CDR2 SNEGSKA (reference sequence). CDR3 amino acids: CSAADSREDGYTF. CDR3 nucleotides: TGCAGTGCAGCGGACAGTCGGGAGGATGGCTACACCTTC.

This clonotype was counted at least ten times. Written as DNA, the CDR3 is TGTGCCAGCAGCTCCCCCATTTCAGATACGCAGTATTTT. Its translation: CASSSPISDTQYF. This rearrangement joins TRBV7-8 to TRBJ2-3, with no clear D. Looked up from germline, CDR1 is SGHVS and CDR2 is FQNEAQ. V lost 4 bases, J lost 4 bases, and 9 bases lay in between. CDR3 length: 13 amino acids.

This clonotype was detected a few times. The rearrangement uses TRBV5-4 and TRBJ2-3; D remains unclear. CDR1 is SGHNT and CDR2 is YYREEE in the germline V gene (reference sequence). V was cut by 2 bases and J by 4 bases, with 5 bases left in between. This CDR3 comprises 12 residues. CDR3: CASSFTSDTQYF. CDR3 in DNA: TGTGCCAGCAGCTTCACCTCAGATACGCAGTATTTT.

This clonotype showed up just a few times. The V and J genes are TRBV7-2 and TRBJ2-5; D gene ambiguous. This CDR3 is 13 amino acids long. CDR1 and CDR2 (germline): SGHTA, FQGNSA. V was trimmed by 5 bases and J by 7 bases, leaving 14 bases between them. The CDR3 here is CASSDGWGPTQYF. The CDR3 nucleotides are TGTGCCAGCAGCGACGGCTGGGGTCCGACCCAGTACTTC.